This T cell receptor beta chain was sequenced during a study of blood T cell repertoires in COVID-19. The germline V gene encodes CDR1 SGHRS and CDR2 YFSETQ. The CDR3 is made up of 13 amino acids. The ends were cut back, 3 bases at V and 7 bases at J, with 13 bases in the middle. This clone was recorded a few times. This sample also contains other DNA sequences that code for the same CDR3. This table comes from immunoSEQ multiplex PCR, and its TCRdb copy is limited to in-frame clones, with some not included. The sample shows about 250,000 clones, around 91% of them seen only once. The sequence derives from a young woman who had recovered from COVID-19. The rearrangement joins TRBV5-1 to TRBJ1-2; maybe TRBD1 (6 bases). The sequenced sample was PBMCs or T cells enriched from blood (not recorded which). CDR3 loop: CASSSGTGSGYTF. CDR3 coding DNA: TGCGCCAGCAGCTCGGGCACAGGGAGTGGCTACACCTTC. Variable domain in full (rest from reference TRBV5-1 and TRBJ1-2): KAGVTQTPRYLIKTRGQQVTLSCSPISGHRSVSWYQQTPGQGLQFLFEYFSETQRNKGNFPGRFSGRQFSNSRSEMNVSTLELGDSALYLCASSSGTGSGYTFGSGTRLTVV.